These 17 T cell receptor beta chains originate from one sample sequenced in a study of T cells in Graves' hyperthyroidism and ophthalmopathy (dated by TCRdb to the late 2010s). Receptors were amplified or captured by multiplex PCR. The reads were generated on an Illumina HiSeq 2000. The TCR beta CDR3 regions were amplified from RNA transcripts. The TCR CDR3 was subjected to a first round of RT-PCR using the HTBI primer set and the Qiagen OneStep RT-PCR kit. TCRdb trimmed the raw reads at Q25, called clones with MiXCR and kept productive beta chains. A single entry per CDR3 protein holds the most common genes and DNA from its merged rows. A total of around 350,000 distinct CDR3 sequences appear in this sample, roughly an eighth of them only once. Of the sample, roughly 8.3% is held by the ten largest clones. The sequenced sample consisted of blood. The receptor set was obtained from a woman in her late teens or twenties with Graves' hyperthyroidism.

This clonotype was detected ten times or more. The chain carries TRBV20-1 and TRBJ2-7; a weak D match, TRBD2 (7 bases). V was clipped by 1 base and J by 2 bases, with 24 bases between them. CDR3 length: 18 residues. Germline loops: CDR1 DFQATT, CDR2 SNEGSKA (reference sequence). CDR3 bases: TGCAGTGCTAGAGCCTCAGGGGAGGGGGGGCGCATCACCTACGAGCAGTACTTC. It specifies CSARASGEGGRITYEQYF.

In this sample, this clonotype turned up many times. J is TRBJ2-7 and V is TRBV6-2 or TRBV6-3; 7 bases are a match to TRBD2. Germline CDR1 and CDR2: MNHEY and SVGEGT. V lost 7 bases to trimming and J lost 6 bases; unmatched junction nucleotides: 12. This CDR3 region has 14 residues. Written as DNA, the CDR3 is TGTGCCAGCACCAAAGCGGGGTCCCCAGCCGAGCAGTACTTC. Amino acids: CASTKAGSPAEQYF.

This chain joins TRBV30 and TRBJ1-6; TRBD1 might be the D (6 bases). Germline CDR1 GTSNPN, CDR2 SVGIG (reference sequence). CDR3 length equals 13 residues. Trimming shortened V by 3 bases and J by 7 bases, and 10 bases separated the two germline ends. The CDR3 DNA follows: TGTGCCTGGAGAAAAACAGGGAATTCACCCCTCCACTTT. Protein product: CAWRKTGNSPLHF. The full variable domain, completed using reference TRBV30 and TRBJ1-6, is SQTIHQWPATLVQPVGSPLSLECTVEGTSNPNLYWYRQAAGRGLQLLFYSVGIGQISSEVPQNLSASRPQDRQFILSSKKLLLSDSGFYLCAWRKTGNSPLHFGNGTRLTVT.

This clonotype was recorded at least ten times. The genes are TRBV20-1 and TRBJ2-7, with D perhaps TRBD1 (5 bases). Germline assignment: CDR1 DFQATT and CDR2 SNEGSKA (reference sequence). This CDR3 region has 15 residues. The germline V and J ends were trimmed by 0 bases and 2 bases, with 14 bases remaining between them. The CDR3 protein is CSARDYGTGPYEQYF. The CDR3 nucleotides read TGCAGTGCTAGAGATTACGGAACAGGTCCCTACGAGCAGTACTTC.

With respect to this clonotype: A read error may produce the germline difference seen at one junction end. The CDR3 DNA is TGTACCAGCAGCCGGGCACTAGACCTCACCGGGGAGCTATTTTTT. It translates to CTSSRALDLTGELFF. The chain combines TRBV3-1 with TRBJ2-2; tentatively, D is TRBD2 (5 bases). CDR3 length: 15 amino acids. CDR1 is LGHDT and CDR2 is YNNKEL in the germline V gene (reference sequence).

This clonotype was recorded many times. This chain joins TRBV12-3 or TRBV12-4 and TRBJ1-3; D is unclear. Between the trimmed V and J ends, which lost 3 bases and 0 bases, there was a span of 9 bases. The CDR3 extends over 15 amino acids. The CDR3 spells CASSFGLDSGNTIYF. In nucleotides, the CDR3 is TGTGCCAGCAGTTTTGGACTTGACTCTGGAAACACCATATATTTT.

This clonotype was picked up many times. The chain combines TRBV20-1 with TRBJ1-4, with 10 bases fitting TRBD1. V lost 5 bases and J lost 5; bases outside the gene matches: 11. Germline V gene data show CDR1 as DFQATT and CDR2 as SNEGSKA (reference sequence). The CDR3 extends over 16 amino acids. The CDR3, as DNA: TGCAGTGCTGCCCGGGACAGGGGACGTTCAAATGAAAAACTGTTTTTT. This gives the protein CSAARDRGRSNEKLFF.

This clonotype came up many times. J is TRBJ2-1 and V is TRBV20-1, with 11 bases fitting TRBD1. The ends lost 6 bases at V and 12 bases at J; junction bases unmatched: 22. CDR1 and CDR2 (germline): DFQATT, SNEGSKA (reference sequence). This CDR3 comprises 17 residues. CDR3 in amino acids: CSASIGPGQGVISGQFF. In DNA, the CDR3 is TGCAGTGCCAGTATAGGTCCGGGACAGGGGGTGATATCCGGGCAGTTCTTC.

This clonotype was detected only a few times. The genes are TRBV20-1 and TRBJ2-6, with D uncertain. V was shortened by 6 bases and J by 2 bases, with 14 bases between the two germline ends. The CDR3 contains 15 residues. Germline values: CDR1 DFQATT, CDR2 SNEGSKA (reference sequence). CDR3 region: CSARPPSTGANVLTF. CDR3 bases: TGCAGTGCCAGGCCCCCATCCACTGGGGCCAACGTCCTGACTTTC.

The table lists this clonotype with many counts. V usage is TRBV19 and J usage is TRBJ2-1; 9 nucleotides align to TRBD2. CDR1 LNHDA and CDR2 SQIVND come from the germline V gene (reference sequence). V dropped 3 bases and J dropped 4; count of bases not matched to a gene: 13. The CDR3 covers 18 residues. CDR3 amino acids: CASSISLLASGKYNEQFF. CDR3 coding DNA: TGTGCCAGTAGTATCTCGTTGCTGGCTAGCGGGAAATACAATGAGCAGTTCTTC.

This chain connects TRBV9 to TRBJ1-2; 7 nucleotides line up with TRBD1. Germline V CDR1 and CDR2: SGDLS, YYNGEE. The CDR3 sequence is 17 residues long. Trimming removed 3 bases from V and 4 bases from J; junction bases left unmatched: 15. CDR3 protein: CASSASDFTGTAYGYTF. The CDR3 coding sequence is TGTGCCAGCAGCGCCTCCGACTTTACCGGGACAGCCTATGGCTACACCTTC. Combining the CDR3 with reference TRBV9 and TRBJ1-2 gives the whole variable domain DSGVTQTPKHLITATGQRVTLRCSPRSGDLSVYWYQQSLDQGLQFLIQYYNGEERAKGNILERFSAQQFPDLHSELNLSSLELGDSALYFCASSASDFTGTAYGYTFGSGTRLTVV.

This clonotype was counted a single time. The gene calls are TRBV24-1 and TRBJ1-5; the D is unclear. Germline V gene sequence: CDR1 KGHDR, CDR2 SFDVKD. Trimming removed 9 bases from V and 9 bases from J, with 8 bases in between. The CDR3 runs to 10 residues. Here the CDR3 reads CATFKGPQHF. DNA of the CDR3: TGTGCCACCTTTAAGGGGCCCCAGCATTTT.

Many counts were recorded for this clonotype. The rearrangement uses TRBV3-1 and TRBJ2-3; 11 bases match TRBD2. The J segment lost 6 bases and the V segment lost 4 bases, leaving 6 bases of the junction unmatched. Germline V CDR1 and CDR2: LGHDT, YNNKEL (reference sequence). The CDR3 is 15 amino acids. DNA of the CDR3: TGTGCCAGCAGCCCACTAGCGGGGGACTCGGATACGCAGTATTTT. Protein sequence: CASSPLAGDSDTQYF.

This clonotype came up many times. The chain uses TRBV10-3 and TRBJ2-7; 13 nucleotides agree with TRBD2. The CDR3 contains 15 residues. The ends lost 4 bases at V and 4 bases at J; junction bases unmatched: 4. Germline CDR1 reads ENHRY; CDR2 reads SYGVKD. The CDR3 sequence is CAISGTSGRVYEQYF. The CDR3 DNA reads as TGTGCCATCAGTGGGACTAGCGGGAGAGTGTACGAGCAGTACTTC.

This clonotype was counted ten times or more. V usage is TRBV2 and J usage is TRBJ1-6; D is perhaps TRBD1 (6 bases). Deletions cut 4 bases from V and 9 bases from J, with 13 bases between. Germline values: CDR1 SNHLY, CDR2 FYNNEI. The CDR3 totals 14 residues. CDR3 nucleotides: TGTGCCAGCAGTGGTAGCAGGGGCCGTTCACCCCTCCACTTT. Its protein is CASSGSRGRSPLHF.

Ten or more counts support this clonotype. The V and J genes are TRBV12-3 or TRBV12-4 and TRBJ2-1; 10 bases are a match to TRBD1. V was clipped by 7 bases and J by 3 bases; unmatched bases: 6. The CDR3 length is 15 residues. Written as DNA, the CDR3 is TGTGCCAGCACCTTGACAGGGGGCTACTACAATGAGCAGTTCTTC. Its translation: CASTLTGGYYNEQFF.

The gene calls are TRBV19 and TRBJ1-4; D is uncertain. This CDR3 region has 14 residues. V gave up 3 bases and J gave up 0 bases, with 5 bases separating them. Germline-derived CDR1 and CDR2 are LNHDA and SQIVND (reference sequence). The CDR3 reads CASSITATNEKLFF. CDR3 bases: TGTGCCAGTAGTATCACGGCAACTAATGAAAAACTGTTTTTT.